The 8 T cell receptor beta chains below were found in one sample sequenced in a study. TCRdb redid the calling of the 5' RACE reads with MiXCR, one entry per CDR3 protein. This sample has nearly 55,000 distinct CDR3 sequences; about 25% occur once, and the top ten carry roughly 3.1%. Sequenced input: tumor-infiltrating naive CD4+ T cells sorted from the breast tumor. Noted subset: naive CD4+ T cells, CD4+CD45RA+CD25-. These receptors were obtained from a female donor with breast cancer.

The table lists this clonotype with a few counts. The chain carries TRBV5-4 and TRBJ1-1, with 9 bases matching TRBD1. Trimming removed 2 bases from V and 4 bases from J; junction bases left unmatched: 9. The CDR3 has 16 residues. CDR1 SGHNT and CDR2 YYREEE come from the germline V gene (reference sequence). The CDR3, as DNA: TGTGCCAGCAGCTTCGGACCACAGGGGGCCAGCACTGAAGCTTTCTTT. Its protein is CASSFGPQGASTEAFF.

For the CDR3, the DNA is TGTGCCAGCACTATTACAGGGGGGACTAACTATGGCTACACCTTC. Protein product: CASTITGGTNYGYTF. The chain carries TRBV5-6 and TRBJ1-2, with 8 bases that match TRBD1. The CDR3 has 15 amino acids. Germline CDR1 reads SGHDT; CDR2 reads YYEEEE. Trimming cost V 6 bases and J 0 bases; bases outside gene matches: 7.

The CDR3 DNA reads TGTGCCAGCAGCCCGCGGGAGGCCGGGGAGCTGTTTTTT. Protein: CASSPREAGELFF. The rearrangement links TRBV3-1 to TRBJ2-2, with 8 bases lining up with TRBD2. Trimming took 4 bases from V and 6 from J; bases not matched to a gene: 1. Germline V lookup: CDR1 LGHDT, CDR2 YNNKEL (reference sequence). The CDR3 has 13 amino acids.

This clonotype was picked up many times. The V and J genes are TRBV5-1 and TRBJ2-7; D is undetermined. Per the germline V gene, CDR1 is SGHRS and CDR2 is YFSETQ. This CDR3 spans 14 amino acids. Deletions cut 1 base from V and 6 bases from J, with 14 bases between. CDR3 region: CASSLHYPLGEQYF. As DNA, the CDR3 is TGCGCCAGCAGCTTGCACTACCCCCTTGGCGAGCAGTACTTC.

This clonotype was observed a handful of times. The V gene is TRBV5-1, the J gene TRBJ2-3; no definite D call. The CDR3 is 18 residues long. Germline-derived CDR1 and CDR2 are SGHRS and YFSETQ. The germline V and J ends were trimmed by 3 bases and 0 bases, with 20 bases remaining between them. The CDR3 nucleotides are TGCGCCAGCAGCTCTGGCCTAGGCCCCTACCACAGCACAGATACGCAGTATTTT. Its translation is CASSSGLGPYHSTDTQYF. The full variable domain, in which reference TRBV5-1 and TRBJ2-3 provide the parts outside the CDR3, is KAGVTQTPRYLIKTRGQQVTLSCSPISGHRSVSWYQQTPGQGLQFLFEYFSETQRNKGNFPGRFSGRQFSNSRSEMNVSTLELGDSALYLCASSSGLGPYHSTDTQYFGPGTRLTVL.

The chain couples TRBV28 to TRBJ1-2; a possible D gene is TRBD1 (5 bases). Germline V gives CDR1 MDHEN, CDR2 SYDVKM. The CDR3 has 14 amino acids. Between the trimmed V and J ends, which lost 3 bases and 6 bases, there was a span of 14 bases. The CDR3 is CASSLVSGTHGYTF. The DNA of the CDR3 is TGTGCCAGCAGTTTGGTTTCAGGGACGCATGGCTACACCTTC.

This clonotype showed up just a few times. The J gene is TRBJ1-2, the V gene TRBV6-6; no clear D gene. Germline assignment: CDR1 MNHNY and CDR2 SVGAGI (reference sequence). Trimming removed 0 bases from V and 3 bases from J, with 5 bases in between. The CDR3 is 13 amino acids. DNA of the CDR3: TGTGCCAGCAGTTACTCGCCTTACTATGGCTACACCTTC. This gives the protein CASSYSPYYGYTF.

CDR3 protein: CASSQARDGIFYGYTF. The CDR3, as DNA: TGCGCCAGCAGCCAAGCCCGGGACGGAATCTTCTATGGCTACACCTTC. V is TRBV4-3 and J is TRBJ1-2, with a weak D call TRBD1 (5 bases). V shed 1 base and J shed 4 bases, with 16 bases lying between them. Germline CDR1 and CDR2: LGHNA and YSLEER. The CDR3 is made up of 16 amino acids.